One sample yielded the 16 T cell receptor beta chains listed below, sequenced in a study of response to subunit inactivated influenza vaccine (dated by TCRdb to the late 2010s). The protocol used for the library was RT-PCR. TCRdb shows the sequencer as Illumina HiSeq 2500. TCRdb itself trimmed the public reads at Q25 with fastp, ran MiXCR and retained productive beta chains. All rows with the same CDR3 protein become a single entry with the most common DNA and genes. Within this sample are 530,000 or so distinct CDR3 sequences, with around 11% of them counted one time only. Together, the top ten hold roughly a tenth of the sample. The sequenced sample was PBMCs from blood, obtained on the day of vaccination. Receptors were obtained from a man aged 50 to 59 who received an inactivated influenza vaccine. Donor details come from another sample of the same person, matched by shared clones.

This clonotype was found once. The rearrangement uses TRBV27 and TRBJ2-3; weak D call: TRBD1 (6 bases). This CDR3 region has 16 residues. Trimming stripped 5 bases from V and 4 bases from J, with 19 bases between. Germline lookup yields CDR1 MNHEY and CDR2 SMNVEV (reference sequence). The CDR3 is CASSIRTALWADTQYF. In nucleotides, the CDR3 is TGTGCCAGCAGTATAAGGACAGCTTTATGGGCAGATACGCAGTATTTT.

The chain combines TRBV6-1 with TRBJ2-1, with TRBD2 matching over 8 bases. V gave up 8 bases and J gave up 4 bases; unmatched junction bases: 7. The germline V gene encodes CDR1 MNHNS and CDR2 SASEGT. The CDR3 covers 14 residues. CDR3 amino acids: CASVSGGQYNEQFF. The CDR3 coding sequence is TGTGCCAGCGTGAGCGGGGGCCAGTACAATGAGCAGTTCTTC.

The CDR3, as DNA: TGTGCCAGTAGCGACGGACATCTGATACGGGCCAACGTCCTGACTTTC. It specifies CASSDGHLIRANVLTF. The chain uses TRBV19 and TRBJ2-6; maybe TRBD1 (5 bases). Germline loops: CDR1 LNHDA, CDR2 SQIVND (reference sequence). The length of the CDR3 is 16 residues. V lost 6 bases to trimming and J lost 5 bases, with 17 bases between them.

The chain couples TRBV5-6 to TRBJ2-7; unclear D gene. Trimming shortened V by 5 bases and J by 2 bases, and 14 bases separated the two germline ends. Per the germline V gene, CDR1 is SGHDT and CDR2 is YYEEEE. This CDR3 spans 14 amino acids. CDR3 nucleotides: TGTGCCAGCAGTACAGTACACTCCACCTACGAGCAGTACTTC. Translating it yields CASSTVHSTYEQYF.

The sample holds many counts of this clonotype. The V call is TRBV19, the J call TRBJ2-3; a possible D gene is TRBD2 (5 bases). CDR1 and CDR2 from the germline V gene are LNHDA and SQIVND (reference sequence). The ends were cut back, 3 bases at V and 3 bases at J, with 10 bases in the middle. This CDR3 region has 14 residues. CDR3 coding DNA: TGTGCCAGTAGTATCCGGGGAAATACAGATACGCAGTATTTT. Translated, it gives CASSIRGNTDTQYF.

This clonotype was seen more than once but under ten times. The chain couples TRBV6-5 to TRBJ2-4; 8 positions match TRBD1. The CDR3 consists of 16 residues. CDR1 MNHEY and CDR2 SVGAGI come from the germline V gene. V was clipped by 2 bases and J by 6 bases; unmatched bases: 9. This chain's CDR3 is CASSYRADRGRNIQYF. CDR3 bases: TGTGCCAGCAGTTACCGGGCCGACAGGGGTAGAAACATTCAGTACTTC.

The chain joins TRBV12-3 or TRBV12-4 to TRBJ1-5; TRBD1 matches at 9 bases. This CDR3 has 15 residues. The trim removed 5 bases at V and 15 bases at J, leaving 17 bases unmatched. The chain's CDR3 is CASSGPGQGTPTLHF. The CDR3 coding sequence is TGTGCCAGCAGTGGCCCTGGACAGGGGACACCTACCTTGCATTTT.

This clonotype was found a few times. The chain uses TRBV4-3 and TRBJ1-1, with D possibly TRBD1 on 5 matching bases. The germline V and J ends were trimmed by 0 bases and 3 bases, with 11 bases remaining between them. The CDR3 sequence is 15 residues long. CDR1 is LGHNA, CDR2 YSLEER, per germline. The CDR3 spells CASSQDAGGDTEAFF. The CDR3 DNA reads as TGCGCCAGCAGCCAAGATGCGGGGGGAGACACTGAAGCTTTCTTT.

V gene TRBV5-5 combines with J gene TRBJ2-7, with a possible D match to TRBD1 (5 bases). CDR1 and CDR2 from the germline V gene are SGHKS and YYEKEE (reference sequence). Deletions cut 6 bases from V and 1 base from J, with 11 bases between. The CDR3 has 13 residues. CDR3 in DNA: TGTGCCAGCAACCCCAGGGAATCCTACGAGCAGTACTTC. It encodes CASNPRESYEQYF.

This chain links TRBV29-1 with TRBJ1-1; D gene unclear. The CDR3 spans 12 residues. CDR1 is SQVTM and CDR2 is ANQGSEA in the germline V gene. V lost 7 bases to trimming and J lost 0 bases, with 9 bases between them. CDR3 sequence: CSASSLNTEAFF. The DNA of the CDR3 is TGCAGCGCGTCCTCCTTGAACACTGAAGCTTTCTTT.

The gene calls are TRBV29-1 and TRBJ2-2, with a tentative D call TRBD1 (5 bases). Germline V gene sequence: CDR1 SQVTM, CDR2 ANQGSEA. The length of the CDR3 is 13 residues. Trimming removed 4 bases from V and 3 bases from J, with 9 bases in between. CDR3 nucleotides: TGCAGCGTTGGCTCAGGGCACACCGGGGAGCTGTTTTTT. Residues: CSVGSGHTGELFF.

This clonotype was recorded at least ten times. V and J are TRBV4-3 and TRBJ2-7, with 8 bases fitting TRBD2. CDR3 length: 16 residues. Trimming removed 1 base from V and 0 bases from J; junction bases left unmatched: 5. The germline V gene has CDR1 LGHNA and CDR2 YSLEER. In DNA, the CDR3 is TGCGCCAGCAGCCAAGCAGTAGCGGGGAGCTCCTACGAGCAGTACTTC. Protein product: CASSQAVAGSSYEQYF.

This clonotype was counted a few times. V usage is TRBV19 and J usage is TRBJ1-5, with a possible D match to TRBD1 (6 bases). The V and J ends lost 6 bases and 0 bases respectively, with 12 bases between them. In germline, CDR1 is LNHDA, CDR2 SQIVND (reference sequence). The CDR3 has 15 residues. CDR3 coding DNA: TGTGCCAGTAGGACGACCAGGGGTAGCAATCAGCCCCAGCATTTT. It specifies CASRTTRGSNQPQHF.

Ten or more counts support this clonotype. The chain recombines TRBV7-9 with TRBJ1-1; 8 positions agree with TRBD1. The CDR3 is 15 amino acids. After removal of 1 base from V and 4 bases from J, the junction contained 5 bases not matched to a gene. Germline-derived CDR1 and CDR2 are SEHNR and FQNEAQ (reference sequence). CDR3 DNA sequence: TGTGCCAGCAGCTTAGAGGCAGGGGGCGGCACTGAAGCTTTCTTT. This gives the protein CASSLEAGGGTEAFF.

Only a few counts were recorded for this clonotype. V is TRBV15 and J is TRBJ2-5; TRBD2 matches at 9 bases. V shed 0 bases, J shed 5 bases, and the junction held 10 bases outside the gene matches. CDR3 length equals 17 residues. The V gene's germline CDR1 is LNHNV and CDR2 YYDKDF (reference sequence). CDR3 sequence: CATSRDLASGIRETQYF. CDR3 DNA: TGTGCCACCAGCAGAGATTTGGCTAGCGGGATCCGGGAGACCCAGTACTTC.

V gene TRBV7-9 combines with J gene TRBJ1-4, with no clear D. Trimming removed 1 base from V and 5 bases from J, with 17 bases in between. CDR1 SEHNR and CDR2 FQNEAQ come from the germline V gene (reference sequence). This CDR3 has 17 residues. In DNA, the CDR3 is TGTGCCAGCAGCTTAGGTATGAGCAGGCAGCCGAATGAAAAACTGTTTTTT. Protein: CASSLGMSRQPNEKLFF. The full variable domain, in which reference TRBV7-9 and TRBJ1-4 provide the parts outside the CDR3, is DTGVSQNPRHKITKRGQNVTFRCDPISEHNRLYWYRQTLGQGPEFLTYFQNEAQLEKSRLLSDRFSAERPKGSFSTLEIQRTEQGDSAMYLCASSLGMSRQPNEKLFFGSGTQLSVL.